This is a list of T cell receptor beta chains from one sample in a study of blood T cell repertoires in COVID-19. TCRdb's copy holds only in-frame clones and misses some; the assay was immunoSEQ multiplex PCR. Seen here are under 95,000 clones, around 90% observed once, and the top ten hold approximately 5.9%. Sequences were obtained from peripheral blood. All receptors come from a man between 60 and 75 years old with acute or convalescent COVID-19. CDR3s include the opening cysteine and the closing phenylalanine or tryptophan. D genes are given only for firm matches.

v_gene	d_gene	j_gene	CDR3nt	CDR3aa
TRBV4-3	TRBD1	TRBJ2-7	TGCGCCAGCAGCCCGGGTAGGGACAGAGCCTACGAGCAGTACTTC	CASSPGRDRAYEQYF
TRBV30	-	TRBJ1-3	TGTGCCTGGAGTACGGGGTTGAGCTCTGGAAACACCATATATTTT	CAWSTGLSSGNTIYF
TRBV5-6	TRBD1	TRBJ2-2	TGTGCCAGCAGCCCTCGGACAGGCCGTAACACCGGGGAGCTGTTTTTT	CASSPRTGRNTGELFF
TRBV4-1	TRBD1	TRBJ2-5	TGCGCCAGCAGCCAGGGGACAGGGGGCAAAGAGACCCAGTACTTC	CASSQGTGGKETQYF
TRBV6-5	-	TRBJ1-1	TGTGCCAGCATTCTCCAGGGGCTTGAGAGCACTGAAGCTTTCTTT	CASILQGLESTEAFF
TRBV5-4	TRBD1	TRBJ2-7	TGTGCCAGCAGCGACGGGACAGGTTCCGAGCAGTACTTC	CASSDGTGSEQYF
TRBV4-3	TRBD2	TRBJ2-1	TGCGCCAGCAGCCAAGGGACTAGCGGACCTTACAATGAGCAGTTCTTC	CASSQGTSGPYNEQFF
TRBV30	-	TRBJ1-1	TGTGCCTGGAGTGGACAGTTGTACGCTTTCTTT	CAWSGQLYAFF
TRBV30	-	TRBJ1-1	TGTGCCTGGAGTGTATTAGTTGGACAGCCGGGGACTGAAGCTTTCTTT	CAWSVLVGQPGTEAFF
TRBV14	-	TRBJ1-1	TGTGCCAGCAGCCAATTTGGGGGGGGCACTGAAGCTTTCTTT	CASSQFGGGTEAFF